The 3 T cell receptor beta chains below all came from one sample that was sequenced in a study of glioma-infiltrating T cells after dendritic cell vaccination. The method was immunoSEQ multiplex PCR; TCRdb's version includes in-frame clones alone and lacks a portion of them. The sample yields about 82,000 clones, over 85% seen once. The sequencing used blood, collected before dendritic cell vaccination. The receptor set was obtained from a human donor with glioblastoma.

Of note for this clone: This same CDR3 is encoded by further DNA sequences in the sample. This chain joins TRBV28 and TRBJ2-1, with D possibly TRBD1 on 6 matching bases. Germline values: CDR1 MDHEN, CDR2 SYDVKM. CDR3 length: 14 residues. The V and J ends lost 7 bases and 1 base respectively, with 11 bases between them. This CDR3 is CASITGSSYNEQFF. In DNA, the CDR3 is TGTGCCAGCATCACAGGGTCGTCCTACAATGAGCAGTTCTTC.

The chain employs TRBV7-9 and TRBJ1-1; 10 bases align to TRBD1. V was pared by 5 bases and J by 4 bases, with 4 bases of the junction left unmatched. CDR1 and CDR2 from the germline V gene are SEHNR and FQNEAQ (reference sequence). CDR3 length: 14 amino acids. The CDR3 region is CASSAGQGSTEAFF. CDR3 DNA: TGTGCCAGCAGCGCGGGACAGGGGTCCACTGAAGCTTTCTTT.

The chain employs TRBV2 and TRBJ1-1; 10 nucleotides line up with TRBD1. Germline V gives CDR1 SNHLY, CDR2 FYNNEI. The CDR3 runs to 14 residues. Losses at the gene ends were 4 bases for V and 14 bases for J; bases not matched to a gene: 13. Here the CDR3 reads CASSVILLGQGLFF. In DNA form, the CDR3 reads TGTGCCAGCAGTGTAATCCTTTTGGGACAGGGGTTGTTCTTT.